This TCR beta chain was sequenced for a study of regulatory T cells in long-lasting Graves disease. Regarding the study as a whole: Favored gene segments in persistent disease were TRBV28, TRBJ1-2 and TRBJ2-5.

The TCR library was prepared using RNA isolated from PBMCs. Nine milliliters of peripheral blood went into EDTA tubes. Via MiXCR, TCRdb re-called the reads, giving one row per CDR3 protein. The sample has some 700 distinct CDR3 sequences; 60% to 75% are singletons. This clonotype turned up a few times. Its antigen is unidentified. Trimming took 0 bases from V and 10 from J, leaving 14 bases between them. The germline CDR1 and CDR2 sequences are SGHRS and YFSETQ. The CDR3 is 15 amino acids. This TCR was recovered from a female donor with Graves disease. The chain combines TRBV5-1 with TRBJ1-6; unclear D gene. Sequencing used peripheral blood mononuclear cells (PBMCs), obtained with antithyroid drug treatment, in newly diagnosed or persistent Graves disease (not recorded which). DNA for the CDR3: TGCGCCAGCAGCTTGGTGGTGGACGGGTTATCACCCCTCCACTTT. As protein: CASSLVVDGLSPLHF. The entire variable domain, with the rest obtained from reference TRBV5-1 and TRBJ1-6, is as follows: KAGVTQTPRYLIKTRGQQVTLSCSPISGHRSVSWYQQTPGQGLQFLFEYFSETQRNKGNFPGRFSGRQFSNSRSEMNVSTLELGDSALYLCASSLVVDGLSPLHFGNGTRLTVT.